This TCR beta chain was sequenced in a study of naive and memory T cell subsets. Findings of the study overall: This RNA-based method may be sensitive to activation-related transcript changes.

Adult healthy volunteers gave 2.5 ml peripheral blood for whole-blood RNA. TCR cDNA received a 3' ligated oligonucleotide that carried a UMI. Cells were not sorted; total RNA input targeted roughly 1 to 1000 ng. Blood and skin TCR RNA was reverse transcribed with alpha and beta constant primers. Four PCR rounds used nested alpha and beta constant region primers plus the SP2 primer. TCRdb reprocessed the 5' RACE reads via MiXCR and lists one record per CDR3 protein. Of over 20,000 distinct CDR3 sequences in the sample, under 25% were seen once. In germline, CDR1 is WNHNN, CDR2 SYGVQD (reference sequence). V was shortened by 6 bases and J by 8 bases, with 14 bases between the two germline ends. The CDR3 has 13 residues. This clonotype was detected only once. Its antigen remains unidentified.

The clonotype originates from a female donor in good health. The chain carries TRBV10-1 and TRBJ2-1; D gene uncertain. The DNA of the CDR3 is TGCGCCAGCAGCCGGGCTCTTGGGGATGAGCAGTTCTTC. Amino acid sequence: CASSRALGDEQFF.